This T cell receptor (beta chain) is drawn from a study of spatial heterogeneity in lung cancer. Study information: The average appearance count of each unique TCR and UMI combination in raw reads was more than nine.

Time point given: sample taken at primary tumor resection. Unsorted tumor, nontumor lung tissue or cryopreserved PBMC supplied the whole RNA. The donor group consisted of roughly 70 patients who had untreated, early-stage non-small cell lung cancer. V was pared by 2 bases and J by 0 bases, with 10 bases between. Germline V gene lookup returns CDR1 MNHEY and CDR2 SVGAGI. The CDR3 extends over 16 amino acids. This clonotype was counted many times. Its antigen is unknown. Individually, TCR cDNA molecules were each labelled with a unique molecular identifier. TCRdb redid the calling of the 5' RACE reads with MiXCR, one entry per CDR3 protein. The sample lists 39,000 or so distinct CDR3 sequences, around 7.2% occurring once. Findings and limits, study-wide: Ubiquitous expanded tumor TCRs showed up in blood more at resection than follow-up.

The clonotype comes from a male donor with early-stage non-small cell lung cancer. The input for sequencing was PBMCs, taken at surgery. The V gene is TRBV6-5, the J gene TRBJ2-2; perhaps TRBD2 as D (5 bases). CDR3 sequence: CASSYLRAANTGELFF. Written as DNA, the CDR3 is TGTGCCAGCAGTTACCTGCGGGCGGCGAACACCGGGGAGCTGTTTTTT.